This TCR beta chain was recovered during a study of blood T cells in healthy people across ages. This clonotype was found many times. Trimming removed 6 bases at V and 11 bases at J, with 14 bases between. CDR3 size: 12 residues. A second PCR of 7 to 11 cycles used a sample-barcoded 5' primer and a J-beta primer mix. TCRdb used MiXCR to reprocess the 5' RACE reads, holding one entry per CDR3 protein. The sample comprises 750,000 to 950,000 distinct CDR3 sequences, roughly 29% of which are singletons, and 10% rests with the top ten. These data are also associated with another study on T cells of mothers and their children.

Sequences were obtained from blood. The sequence came from a woman aged 40 to 50 in good health. This rearrangement joins TRBV12-3 or TRBV12-4 to TRBJ2-4; TRBD1 is a possible D gene (6 bases). The CDR3 region is CASRTSTGLQYF. CDR3 bases: TGTGCCAGCAGAACTTCAACAGGGCTTCAGTACTTC.